These 23 T cell receptor beta chains share one sample of origin, sequenced in a study of T cell repertoires in cytomegalovirus infection (dated by TCRdb to about 2019). The instrument given in TCRdb is Illumina HiSeq 1500. TCRdb's own reprocessing of the public reads used fastp at Q25 and MiXCR and kept productive beta chains. Records with the same CDR3 protein are collapsed into one entry carrying the most frequent genes and DNA. The sample records roughly 860,000 distinct CDR3 sequences, approximately 30% of which are singletons. The ten largest clones represent 9.5% to 15% of the sample. Read against the paper, the sample's treatment or condition label means: in vitro stimulation with specific CMV peptide epitopes to enrich CMV-specific T cells. Antigens for these TCRs are unknown. The sample in question was cultured CD8+ T cells from PBMCs, obtained from culture after CMV antigen stimulation. Every receptor here comes from a human donor in good health (CMV status not recorded). Some clones in this sample may be carry-over from other donors' samples.

This clonotype was counted many times. This chain links TRBV7-6 with TRBJ2-2, with 7 bases fitting TRBD2. The CDR3 runs 15 residues. Germline assignment: CDR1 SGHVS and CDR2 FNYEAQ. With 3 bases clipped from V and 3 bases from J, the junction kept 4 bases outside the gene matches. In DNA form, the CDR3 reads TGTGCCAGCAGCTTGGGAGGGGTTTACACCGGGGAGCTGTTTTTT. This translates into CASSLGGVYTGELFF. Supplemented by reference TRBV7-6 and TRBJ2-2, the full variable domain reads GAGVSQSPRYKVTKRGQDVALRCDPISGHVSLYWYRQALGQGPEFLTYFNYEAQQDKSGLPNDRFSAERPEGSISTLTIQRTEQRDSAMYRCASSLGGVYTGELFFGEGSRLTVL.

This clonotype was seen a few times. The V and J genes are TRBV7-6 and TRBJ2-2, with 8 bases that match TRBD2. Trimming removed 4 bases from V and 7 bases from J; junction bases left unmatched: 2. Per germline, CDR1 SGHVS and CDR2 FNYEAQ. This CDR3 spans 13 amino acids. The CDR3 protein is CASSSGGVGELFF. The DNA for the CDR3 is TGTGCCAGCAGCTCCGGGGGGGTCGGGGAGCTGTTTTTT. The variable domain in full, completed from reference TRBV7-6 and TRBJ2-2, reads GAGVSQSPRYKVTKRGQDVALRCDPISGHVSLYWYRQALGQGPEFLTYFNYEAQQDKSGLPNDRFSAERPEGSISTLTIQRTEQRDSAMYRCASSSGGVGELFFGEGSRLTVL.

This clonotype was observed a few times. This sequence joins TRBV7-8 and TRBJ1-3; tentatively, D is TRBD1 (5 bases). This CDR3 contains 16 residues. V shed 1 base and J shed 2 bases, with 12 bases lying between them. Looked up from germline, CDR1 is SGHVS and CDR2 is FQNEAQ. The CDR3 spells CASSLGGGTAGNTIYF. Here the CDR3 DNA reads TGTGCCAGCAGCTTAGGGGGGGGGACCGCTGGAAACACCATATATTTT.

This clonotype was seen ten or more times. V usage is TRBV7-6 and J usage is TRBJ1-2; TRBD1 matches at 9 bases. This CDR3 has 17 residues. With V trimmed by 3 bases and J by 4 bases, 12 bases remained unmatched. Germline loops: CDR1 SGHVS, CDR2 FNYEAQ. This CDR3 is CASSFATGGHGGYGYTF. The CDR3 region has the DNA TGTGCCAGCAGCTTTGCTACAGGGGGCCATGGGGGCTATGGCTACACCTTC. Full variable domain (missing parts from reference TRBV7-6 and TRBJ1-2): GAGVSQSPRYKVTKRGQDVALRCDPISGHVSLYWYRQALGQGPEFLTYFNYEAQQDKSGLPNDRFSAERPEGSISTLTIQRTEQRDSAMYRCASSFATGGHGGYGYTFGSGTRLTVV.

This chain connects TRBV4-1 to TRBJ1-1, with D unresolved. Trimming took 2 bases from V and 10 from J, leaving 14 bases between them. The CDR3 runs 13 residues. Germline V CDR1 and CDR2: MGHRA, YSYEKL. The CDR3 bases are TGCGCCAGCAGCCAAACCCCGGCCGGCCTAGCTTTCTTT. This translates into CASSQTPAGLAFF.

The chain carries TRBV24-1 and TRBJ2-1; the D is unclear. The CDR3 length is 15 residues. CDR1 and CDR2 from the germline V gene are KGHDR and SFDVKD. Trimming left V 3 bases short and J 10 bases short, with 18 bases between. CDR3 sequence reads: CATSDMLAGRWEQFF. The CDR3 DNA follows: TGTGCCACCAGTGATATGCTCGCAGGCAGGTGGGAGCAGTTCTTC.

The chain recombines TRBV7-6 with TRBJ1-5; D is undetermined. CDR1 is SGHVS and CDR2 is FNYEAQ in the germline V gene. V was trimmed by 5 bases and J by 0 bases, leaving 14 bases between them. This CDR3 contains 16 residues. CDR3 in amino acids: CASSRDRMDSNQPQHF. The CDR3 coding sequence is TGTGCCAGCAGCCGGGATCGAATGGATAGCAATCAGCCCCAGCATTTT.

The rearrangement links TRBV7-4 to TRBJ1-1; D may be TRBD1 (6 bases). V dropped 7 bases and J dropped 2 bases, with 26 bases sitting between them. Germline CDR1 is SGHVT and CDR2 is SQSDAQ. This CDR3 has 18 amino acids. CDR3 bases: TGTGCCAGCACCTCAAATTCCCCGACAGGCCCGTCCAACACTGAAGCTTTCTTT. It is translated as CASTSNSPTGPSNTEAFF.

This sequence joins TRBV4-1 and TRBJ2-2; 7 nucleotides match TRBD1. The germline V gene encodes CDR1 MGHRA and CDR2 YSYEKL. V gave up 4 bases and J gave up 0 bases; unmatched junction bases: 5. The CDR3 extends over 16 amino acids. The CDR3 DNA reads as TGCGCCAGCAGCCTCGGACAGGCCCCGAACACCGGGGAGCTGTTTTTT. Amino acid sequence: CASSLGQAPNTGELFF.

The genes are TRBV13 and TRBJ2-3; 7 nucleotides match TRBD2. Germline loops: CDR1 PRHDT, CDR2 FYEKMQ (reference sequence). J lost 2 bases, V lost 4 bases, and 9 bases had no gene match. CDR3 length: 16 amino acids. The CDR3 loop reads CASSSVGGGDTDTQYF. CDR3 coding DNA: TGTGCCAGCAGCTCCGTTGGGGGGGGGGACACAGATACGCAGTATTTT.

This clonotype was observed a few times. This chain joins TRBV7-9 and TRBJ2-3, with D perhaps given as TRBD1 or TRBD2 (5 bases each). CDR3 length: 14 amino acids. The V gene's germline CDR1 is SEHNR and CDR2 FQNEAQ (reference sequence). V shed 1 base and J shed 2 bases, with 7 bases lying between them. The CDR3 region has the DNA TGTGCCAGCAGCTTAGACGGGGCCACAGATACGCAGTATTTT. This gives the protein CASSLDGATDTQYF.

There are a few counts of this clonotype. The V and J genes are TRBV12-3 or TRBV12-4 and TRBJ1-1; TRBD1 might be the D (6 bases). This CDR3 has 13 amino acids. V shed 4 bases and J shed 7 bases, with 13 bases lying between them. CDR3 sequence (DNA): TGTGCCAGCAGTTCAAACAGGGCTAGTGAAGCTTTCTTT. Protein product: CASSSNRASEAFF.

This rearrangement joins TRBV27 to TRBJ1-1; D not resolved. The CDR3 spans 14 residues. The ends were cut back, 3 bases at V and 4 bases at J, with 12 bases in the middle. The germline CDR1 and CDR2 sequences are MNHEY and SMNVEV (reference sequence). CDR3 nucleotide sequence: TGTGCCAGCAGTTTTCTCCGGGAAGGCACTGAAGCTTTCTTT. It codes for CASSFLREGTEAFF.

V and J are TRBV2 and TRBJ1-2; D is undetermined. The CDR3 totals 15 residues. With 3 bases removed from V and 0 bases from J, the gap between germline ends came to 11 bases. Germline V lookup: CDR1 SNHLY, CDR2 FYNNEI. In DNA form, the CDR3 reads TGTGCCAGCAGTGACTTAAGCTTAGCTAACTATGGCTACACCTTC. Translating it yields CASSDLSLANYGYTF.

The chain is built from TRBV19 and TRBJ2-7, with 10 nucleotides matching TRBD1. V lost 7 bases, J lost 5 bases, and 8 bases stayed unmatched. The germline CDR1 and CDR2 sequences are LNHDA and SQIVND (reference sequence). This CDR3 comprises 14 residues. The CDR3 is CASTSRDRGHEQYF. CDR3 coding DNA: TGTGCCAGTACCTCGCGGGACAGGGGCCACGAGCAGTACTTC.

The rearrangement uses TRBV9 and TRBJ2-2; the D is unclear. This CDR3 spans 12 amino acids. Germline V gene lookup returns CDR1 SGDLS and CDR2 YYNGEE. Trimming pared 1 base from V and 6 bases from J, leaving 4 bases between. CDR3 nucleotide sequence: TGTGCCAGCAGCGTACGTCCCGGGGAGCTGTTTTTT. It codes for CASSVRPGELFF.

There are a few counts of this clonotype. The rearrangement joins TRBV13 to TRBJ2-1; D ambiguous. Germline V gives CDR1 PRHDT, CDR2 FYEKMQ (reference sequence). Trimming removed 0 bases at V and 12 bases at J, with 6 bases between. CDR3 length: 11 amino acids. As DNA, the CDR3 is TGTGCCAGCAGCTTAGGAGTCGCGCAGTTCTTC. Translated: CASSLGVAQFF.

This clonotype was seen only a few times. The chain joins TRBV29-1 to TRBJ2-1; 13 bases line up with TRBD2. The CDR3 contains 14 residues. CDR1 is SQVTM and CDR2 is ANQGSEA in the germline V gene. The V and J ends lost 0 bases and 8 bases, in that order; junction bases with no gene match: 1. This CDR3 reads CSVEETSGGYEQFF. In DNA, the CDR3 is TGCAGCGTTGAAGAGACTAGCGGGGGGTATGAGCAGTTCTTC.

The J gene is TRBJ2-7, the V gene TRBV20-1, with TRBD2 matching 9 bases. CDR3 size: 15 residues. CDR1 is DFQATT and CDR2 is SNEGSKA in the germline V gene (reference sequence). Trimming cost V 0 bases and J 2 bases; bases outside gene matches: 5. CDR3 coding DNA: TGCAGTGCTAGAGAAGGACTAGCGATCACCTACGAGCAGTACTTC. Its protein is CSAREGLAITYEQYF.

This clonotype was seen only a few times. The chain is built from TRBV7-9 and TRBJ2-1; D gene unclear. V lost 7 bases and J 0 bases, leaving 4 bases between the germline ends. CDR1 is SEHNR and CDR2 is FQNEAQ in the germline V gene (reference sequence). This CDR3 is 12 amino acids long. The CDR3 region is CASIPSYNEQFF. CDR3 nucleotides: TGTGCCAGCATCCCCTCCTACAATGAGCAGTTCTTC.

This clonotype was counted between two and nine times. V gene TRBV19 combines with J gene TRBJ2-1; unclear D gene. From germline, CDR1 is LNHDA and CDR2 SQIVND (reference sequence). The length of the CDR3 is 12 residues. V gave up 3 bases and J gave up 7 bases, with 7 bases separating them. CDR3 sequence reads: CASSIRPNEQFF. CDR3 DNA: TGTGCCAGTAGTATTAGGCCTAATGAGCAGTTCTTC.

This clonotype was recorded a few times. The gene calls are TRBV2 and TRBJ2-7; 9 bases fit TRBD1. Unmatched junction bases numbered 5, after V lost 8 bases and J lost 3 bases. The CDR3 sequence is 13 residues long. Germline V CDR1 and CDR2: SNHLY, FYNNEI. The CDR3 loop reads CASRDRAIYEQYV. As DNA, the CDR3 is TGTGCCAGCCGGGACAGGGCTATCTACGAGCAGTACGTC.

The chain links TRBV7-9 to TRBJ1-4; D is undetermined. V lost 1 base and J lost 3, with 15 bases in between. There are 17 residues in the CDR3. CDR1 is SEHNR and CDR2 is FQNEAQ in the germline V gene (reference sequence). The CDR3 spells CASSLVTPGSANEKLFF. In DNA, the CDR3 is TGTGCCAGCAGCTTAGTAACGCCGGGGTCAGCTAATGAAAAACTGTTTTTT.